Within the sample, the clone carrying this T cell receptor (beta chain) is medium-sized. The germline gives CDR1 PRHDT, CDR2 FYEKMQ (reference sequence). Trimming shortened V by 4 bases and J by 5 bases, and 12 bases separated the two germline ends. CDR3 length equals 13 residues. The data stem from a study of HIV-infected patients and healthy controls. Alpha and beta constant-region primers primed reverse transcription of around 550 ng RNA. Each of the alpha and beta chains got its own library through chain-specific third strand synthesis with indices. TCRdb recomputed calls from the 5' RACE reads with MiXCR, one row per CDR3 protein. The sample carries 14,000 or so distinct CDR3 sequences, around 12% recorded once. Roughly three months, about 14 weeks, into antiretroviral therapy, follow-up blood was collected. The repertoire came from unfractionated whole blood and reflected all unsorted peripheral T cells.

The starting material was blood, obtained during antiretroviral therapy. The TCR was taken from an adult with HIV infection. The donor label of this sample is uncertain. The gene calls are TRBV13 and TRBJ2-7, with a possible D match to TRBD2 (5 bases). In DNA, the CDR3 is TGTGCCAGCAGCTCCCAGGACTTGAACGAGCAGTACTTC. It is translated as CASSSQDLNEQYF.